The sequence of this TCR beta chain was determined in a study of human T cells and chemical hapten exposure. Turning to the study itself: Enrolled patients were predominantly female and had alopecia areata, totalis or universalis.

Time point defined: patch test 1, 2 weeks after DPC sensitization. Treatment defined: therapeutic diphenylcyclopropenone sensitization with weekly scalp DPC. This clonotype was counted at least ten times. Using its own MiXCR run on the RACE reads, TCRdb lists one record per CDR3 protein. The table has 95,000 to 150,000 distinct CDR3 sequences, around 15% seen once; the top ten hold 0.7% to 0.95%. Sequences were derived from whole blood, sampled in connection with sensitization to the hapten diphenylcyclopropenone (DPC). The receptor's source is a young man with alopecia areata. Some clones in this sample may be carry-over from other donors' samples.

The CDR3 DNA sequence: TGTGCCAGTAGTACACCCAGGGGGTCCGGCAAAAACATTCAGTACTTC. Translation gives CASSTPRGSGKNIQYF. This chain links TRBV19 with TRBJ2-4; TRBD1 matches at 7 bases. With V trimmed by 4 bases and J by 3 bases, 9 bases remained unmatched. Looked up from germline, CDR1 is LNHDA and CDR2 is SQIVND (reference sequence). The CDR3 runs to 16 residues.